These 17 T cell receptor beta chains were sequenced from one sample in a study of blood T cell repertoires in COVID-19. Sequencing was performed with immunoSEQ multiplex PCR; in TCRdb, only in-frame clones are kept and a portion is missing. The sample carries about 68,000 clones, roughly 85% recorded once. The sample was peripheral blood. The receptors derive from a man aged 50-60 years with acute or convalescent COVID-19.

This chain connects TRBV10-3 to TRBJ2-1; the match to TRBD2 covers 12 bases. Germline assignment: CDR1 ENHRY and CDR2 SYGVKD. Trimming took 4 bases from V and 5 from J; bases not matched to a gene: 0. The CDR3 is made up of 14 amino acids. The CDR3 DNA reads TGTGCCATCAGTGCTAGCGGGGGGGACAATGAGCAGTTCTTC. It translates to CAISASGGDNEQFF.

This sequence joins TRBV30 and TRBJ1-1; the D is unclear. This CDR3 is built from 11 residues. Germline CDR1 GTSNPN, CDR2 SVGIG (reference sequence). V was shortened by 4 bases and J by 1 base, with 4 bases between the two germline ends. The CDR3 spells CAWKQNTEAFF. DNA of the CDR3: TGTGCCTGGAAGCAGAACACTGAAGCTTTCTTT.

The chain uses TRBV7-2 and TRBJ2-1; TRBD2 aligns across 11 bases. Germline CDR1 and CDR2: SGHTA and FQGNSA. The CDR3 totals 15 residues. After removal of 1 base from V and 6 bases from J, the junction contained 2 bases not matched to a gene. CDR3 residues: CASSLGLAGGNEQFF. Written as DNA, the CDR3 is TGTGCCAGCAGCTTAGGTCTAGCGGGGGGCAATGAGCAGTTCTTC.

This chain connects TRBV6-7 to TRBJ2-7; tentatively, D is TRBD2 (5 bases). TRBV6-7 is identified as an open reading frame with a role that is uncertain. V lost 2 bases and J lost 4, with 24 bases in between. This CDR3 has 18 amino acids. As DNA, the CDR3 is TGTGCCAGCAGTTACCCACCCCCGTTGCAGCGGCTAGGTTACGAGCAGTACGTC. Protein product: CASSYPPPLQRLGYEQYV.

The gene calls are TRBV18 and TRBJ1-1; TRBD1 might be the D (5 bases). V lost 3 bases and J 1 base, leaving 15 bases between the germline ends. The CDR3 consists of 16 residues. Looked up from germline, CDR1 is KGHSH and CDR2 is LQKENI. The CDR3 nucleotides read TGTGCCAGCTCACCGCCCCAGGACACGACGAACACTGAAGCTTTCTTT. It specifies CASSPPQDTTNTEAFF.

This clone was seen only once. The J gene is TRBJ1-2, the V gene TRBV5-1, with TRBD1 identical over 9 bases. The junction had 8 bases not matched to a gene; V was cut back by 6 bases and J by 5 bases. The germline V gene has CDR1 SGHRS and CDR2 YFSETQ. This CDR3 comprises 14 residues. CDR3 nucleotides: TGCGCCAGCAAACCGGGACAGGGTAGGTATGGCTACACCTTC. It translates to CASKPGQGRYGYTF.

The chain recombines TRBV24-1 with TRBJ2-1, with 9 positions matching TRBD1. This CDR3 region has 16 residues. Germline assignment: CDR1 KGHDR and CDR2 SFDVKD. Trimming took 3 bases from V and 6 from J; bases not matched to a gene: 8. The CDR3: CATSDGGQGGLNEQFF. The CDR3 nucleotides are TGTGCCACCAGTGATGGGGGACAGGGAGGACTCAATGAGCAGTTCTTC.

V is TRBV5-1 and J is TRBJ2-6, with D possibly matching TRBD2 (5 bases). Germline CDR1 and CDR2: SGHRS and YFSETQ. V was shortened by 4 bases and J by 0 bases, with 20 bases between the two germline ends. The CDR3 consists of 19 residues. CDR3 in amino acids: CASSVTRVIRDSGANVLTF. The CDR3, as DNA: TGCGCCAGCAGCGTAACTAGAGTCATTAGGGACTCTGGGGCCAACGTCCTGACTTTC.

This sequence joins TRBV2 and TRBJ2-3, with a possible D match to TRBD2 (6 bases). Per the germline V gene, CDR1 is SNHLY and CDR2 is FYNNEI. This CDR3 is built from 14 residues. Between the trimmed V and J ends, which lost 8 bases and 6 bases, there was a span of 18 bases. This CDR3 reads CASGGVSREDTQYF. Here the CDR3 DNA reads TGTGCCAGCGGCGGGGTCTCGAGGGAGGATACGCAGTATTTT. Variable domain in full (rest from reference TRBV2 and TRBJ2-3): EPEVTQTPSHQVTQMGQEVILRCVPISNHLYFYWYRQILGQKVEFLVSFYNNEISEKSEIFDDQFSVERPDGSNFTLKIRSTKLEDSAMYFCASGGVSREDTQYFGPGTRLTVL.

The count of this clone is one. A read error is possible here, since a much larger clone lies one base away. The conserved final phenylalanine or tryptophan is absent from the CDR3, which likely points to a read error. The rearrangement joins TRBV19 to TRBJ1-2, with 11 bases lining up with TRBD1. CDR1 and CDR2 from the germline V gene are LNHDA and SQIVND (reference sequence). Germline trimming cut 7 bases from V and 4 bases from J; bases unmatched to any gene: 8. The CDR3 totals 15 residues. Here the CDR3 DNA reads TGTGCCAGTACCCTAGGACAGGGGGCACTCTATGGCTACACCCTC. This encodes CASTLGQGALYGYTL.

On this clone: At one end, the junction sequence differs from germline, possibly due to a read error. V is TRBV15 and J is TRBJ1-3, with D uncertain. This CDR3 has 16 residues. Per germline, CDR1 LNHNV and CDR2 YYDKDF (reference sequence). The chain's CDR3 is CATSRDWVSGGDTIYF. The CDR3 nucleotides read TGTGCCACCAGCAGAGATTGGGTCTCGGGTGGAGACACCATATATTTT. The entire variable domain, with the rest obtained from reference TRBV15 and TRBJ1-3, is as follows: DAMVIQNPRYQVTQFGKPVTLSCSQTLNHNVMYWYQQKSSQAPKLLFHYYDKDFNNEADTPDNFQSRRPNTSFCFLDIRSPGLGDTAMYLCATSRDWVSGGDTIYFGEGSWLTVV.

This sequence joins TRBV6-5 and TRBJ2-3; tentatively, D is TRBD1 (7 bases). This CDR3 has 16 residues. CDR1 and CDR2 (germline): MNHEY, SVGAGI. V dropped 0 bases and J dropped 5 bases, with 15 bases sitting between them. The CDR3 spells CASSYSRDQGGDTQYF. The CDR3 DNA reads TGTGCCAGCAGTTACTCGAGGGACCAGGGGGGAGATACGCAGTATTTT.

The rearrangement links TRBV24-1 to TRBJ1-1; D gene ambiguous. The CDR3 contains 12 residues. The germline V and J ends were trimmed by 8 bases and 0 bases, with 6 bases remaining between them. The germline CDR1 and CDR2 sequences are KGHDR and SFDVKD. CDR3 region: CATTGLNTEAFF. CDR3 nucleotide sequence: TGTGCCACCACAGGCTTGAACACTGAAGCTTTCTTT.

The rearrangement joins TRBV9 to TRBJ1-2, with TRBD1 matching 7 bases. This CDR3 region has 16 residues. Germline V gives CDR1 SGDLS, CDR2 YYNGEE. The J segment lost 3 bases and the V segment lost 2 bases, leaving 10 bases of the junction unmatched. CDR3 in amino acids: CASSVTQTGPDYGYTF. The CDR3 DNA sequence: TGTGCCAGCAGCGTGACCCAGACAGGGCCGGACTATGGCTACACCTTC.

This clone appeared a single time. The chain joins TRBV5-1 to TRBJ2-1; D call uncertain. Germline values: CDR1 SGHRS, CDR2 YFSETQ. The CDR3 extends over 15 amino acids. V dropped 0 bases and J dropped 6 bases, with 13 bases sitting between them. In DNA, the CDR3 is TGCGCCAGCAGCTTGGGGTCAGGCTACCCCAATGAGCAGTTCTTC. It codes for CASSLGSGYPNEQFF.

This clone has only one observation. This chain links TRBV2 with TRBJ2-7; 8 bases are shared with TRBD2. From germline, CDR1 is SNHLY and CDR2 FYNNEI. Trimming at V came to 7 bases and at J to 6 bases, leaving 11 bases not matched to a gene. The CDR3 spans 14 residues. Here the CDR3 DNA reads TGTGCCAGCACCCGGGGGGGGATCTCCGCCGAGCAGTACGTC. Protein product: CASTRGGISAEQYV.

V gene TRBV21-1 combines with J gene TRBJ2-7; TRBD1 is taken as the D call from the table, unchecked against the DNA. TRBV21-1 is described as a pseudogene. This CDR3 spans 17 amino acids. DNA of the CDR3: TGTGCCAGCAGCAAAGGTACAGGGCGACCGCTTACCTACGAGCAGTACGTC. Residues: CASSKGTGRPLTYEQYV.